A single sample is the source of the 22 T cell receptor beta chains below, sequenced in a study of blood T cells in healthy people across ages. The second PCR ran roughly 6 to 11 cycles with a sample-barcoded 5' primer and J-beta primers. TCRdb passed the 5' RACE reads through MiXCR, listing each CDR3 protein once. The sample comprises 800,000 to 1,000,000 distinct CDR3 sequences, about 44% of which are singletons, and roughly an eighth rests with the top ten. The sequencing sample was made of blood. The receptors were gathered from a man aged 30 to 45 in good health.

As for this clonotype: A junction end diverges from the germline sequence, so it may reflect a read error. J is TRBJ1-2 and V is TRBV4-2; 7 positions match TRBD1. In germline, CDR1 is LGHNA, CDR2 YNFKEQ. The CDR3 covers 15 residues. The CDR3 spells CASSQEVQGNYDYTF. In DNA, the CDR3 is TGTGCCAGCAGCCAAGAGGTACAGGGGAACTATGACTACACCTTC.

This clonotype was found a few times. The chain recombines TRBV20-1 with TRBJ2-1; 11 positions match TRBD2. The CDR3 loop spans 14 amino acids. Unmatched junction bases numbered 6, after V lost 5 bases and J lost 6 bases. Germline V CDR1 and CDR2: DFQATT, SNEGSKA (reference sequence). The CDR3 protein is CSAPRLAGSNEQFF. DNA for the CDR3: TGCAGTGCTCCCAGACTAGCGGGGAGCAATGAGCAGTTCTTC.

J is TRBJ2-7 and V is TRBV2, with no clear D. Germline values: CDR1 SNHLY, CDR2 FYNNEI. Trimming took 4 bases from V and 3 from J, leaving 10 bases between them. This CDR3 is built from 13 residues. In nucleotides, the CDR3 is TGTGCCAGCAGTGGTAGCACCTTCTACGAGCAGTACTTC. Amino acids: CASSGSTFYEQYF.

The chain couples TRBV12-3 or TRBV12-4 to TRBJ2-3; perhaps TRBD1 as D (6 bases). The CDR3 sequence is 14 residues long. The V end was cut by 5 bases, the J end by 6 bases, with 15 bases between. CDR3 coding DNA: TGTGCCAGCAGTACAAGACAGGTGGATGATACGCAGTATTTT. This codes for CASSTRQVDDTQYF.

This clonotype was observed a single time. The genes are TRBV6-1 and TRBJ2-5; D is uncertain. The germline gives CDR1 MNHNS, CDR2 SASEGT. Trimming cost V 6 bases and J 3 bases, with 8 bases left between them. The CDR3 spans 12 residues. The CDR3, as DNA: TGTGCCAGCAGGGCGGCGAAAGAGACCCAGTACTTC. Protein product: CASRAAKETQYF.

The genes are TRBV9 and TRBJ2-3; 8 bases are a match to TRBD2. Germline V lookup: CDR1 SGDLS, CDR2 YYNGEE. The CDR3 has 16 residues. Germline trimming cut 7 bases from V and 2 bases from J; bases unmatched to any gene: 12. The CDR3 DNA reads as TGTGCCAGCGACGGCAAGGTAGCGGGGCTCACAGATACGCAGTATTTT. Its protein product is CASDGKVAGLTDTQYF. Using reference TRBV9 and TRBJ2-3 for the parts outside the CDR3, the full variable domain is DSGVTQTPKHLITATGQRVTLRCSPRSGDLSVYWYQQSLDQGLQFLIQYYNGEERAKGNILERFSAQQFPDLHSELNLSSLELGDSALYFCASDGKVAGLTDTQYFGPGTRLTVL.

This sequence joins TRBV11-3 and TRBJ2-5; the D gene is possibly TRBD2 (5 bases). The V end was cut by 5 bases, the J end by 11 bases, with 15 bases between. This CDR3 region has 12 residues. The germline V gene encodes CDR1 SGHNT and CDR2 YENEEA. The CDR3 loop is CASSEGSGEQYF. The CDR3 bases are TGTGCCAGCAGCGAAGGAAGCGGTGAGCAGTACTTC. Full variable domain (remainder filled in from reference TRBV11-3 and TRBJ2-5): EAGVVQSPRYKIIEKKQPVAFWCNPISGHNTLYWYLQNLGQGPELLIRYENEEAVDDSQLPKDRFSAERLKGVDSTLKIQPAELGDSAVYLCASSEGSGEQYFGPGTRLLVL.

J is TRBJ2-6 and V is TRBV6-5, with 8 bases matching TRBD1. In germline, CDR1 is MNHEY, CDR2 SVGAGI. J gave up 0 bases and V 0 bases, and 4 bases lay outside the gene matches. This CDR3 region has 18 residues. In DNA form, the CDR3 reads TGTGCCAGCAGTTACTCCGGGACAGGCGGCTCTGGGGCCAACGTCCTGACTTTC. The encoded protein is CASSYSGTGGSGANVLTF.

This clonotype was counted only a few times. The chain is built from TRBV12-3 or TRBV12-4 and TRBJ1-5; a weak D match, TRBD1 (5 bases). V was clipped by 3 bases and J by 3 bases, with 9 bases between them. This CDR3 contains 14 residues. In DNA form, the CDR3 reads TGTGCCAGCAGTTTCGCAGGGCTCAATCAGCCCCAGCATTTT. This sequence encodes CASSFAGLNQPQHF.

This clonotype turned up a few times. The chain links TRBV30 to TRBJ2-5; D unclear. Trimming took 2 bases from V and 2 from J, leaving 6 bases between them. This CDR3 comprises 12 residues. Looked up from germline, CDR1 is GTSNPN and CDR2 is SVGIG (reference sequence). The CDR3 here is CAWSYIQETQYF. The CDR3 bases are TGTGCCTGGAGTTACATTCAAGAGACCCAGTACTTC.

This CDR3 reads CSVATGTARNTEAFF. CDR3 nucleotides: TGCAGCGTCGCCACCGGGACAGCAAGGAACACTGAAGCTTTCTTT. This chain connects TRBV29-1 to TRBJ1-1, with 7 bases lining up with TRBD1. The CDR3 runs to 15 residues. V shed 6 bases, J shed 1 base, and the junction held 11 bases outside the gene matches. The germline gives CDR1 SQVTM, CDR2 ANQGSEA.

The chain uses TRBV20-1 and TRBJ1-1, with 9 positions matching TRBD1. Germline CDR1 reads DFQATT; CDR2 reads SNEGSKA (reference sequence). After removal of 0 bases from V and 4 bases from J, the junction contained 9 bases not matched to a gene. This CDR3 is built from 16 residues. CDR3: CSARDLMGQGTTEAFF. Written as DNA, the CDR3 is TGCAGTGCTAGAGATTTGATGGGACAGGGAACCACTGAAGCTTTCTTT.

The gene calls are TRBV4-1 and TRBJ2-1, with D tentatively TRBD2 (6 bases). The V and J ends lost 0 bases and 6 bases respectively, with 15 bases between them. Germline CDR1 reads MGHRA; CDR2 reads YSYEKL. The CDR3 consists of 16 residues. DNA for the CDR3: TGCGCCAGCAGCCAAGATCCCGGGGGTCTCTTCAATGAGCAGTTCTTC. It codes for CASSQDPGGLFNEQFF.

The chain employs TRBV5-1 and TRBJ2-1; a possible D gene is TRBD1 (5 bases). V lost 2 bases and J lost 5, with 17 bases in between. The CDR3 covers 16 residues. The germline V gene has CDR1 SGHRS and CDR2 YFSETQ. The CDR3 spells CASSFLGRAENNEQFF. CDR3 nucleotides: TGCGCCAGCAGCTTTCTGGGCAGGGCGGAGAACAATGAGCAGTTCTTC.

The genes are TRBV28 and TRBJ2-7, with 10 nucleotides matching TRBD1. The CDR3 is 16 amino acids. The ends lost 8 bases at V and 3 bases at J; junction bases unmatched: 13. The germline gives CDR1 MDHEN, CDR2 SYDVKM. For the CDR3, the DNA is TGTGCCAGCCGACGCAGAAGGACAGGGGGTAACTACGAGCAGTACTTC. Its translation: CASRRRRTGGNYEQYF.

The chain joins TRBV2 to TRBJ1-4; no reliable D call. CDR1 and CDR2 from the germline V gene are SNHLY and FYNNEI. This CDR3 contains 13 residues. Trimming took off 6 bases at V and 2 bases at J, with 7 bases between the two ends. CDR3 amino acids: CASRAATNEKLFF. The CDR3 DNA is TGTGCCAGCAGGGCGGCTACTAATGAAAAACTGTTTTTT.

V and J are TRBV11-1 and TRBJ1-2, with 7 positions matching TRBD1. V gave up 3 bases and J gave up 8 bases; unmatched junction bases: 6. This CDR3 has 13 residues. CDR1 and CDR2 from the germline V gene are SGHAT and FQDESV (reference sequence). The CDR3 DNA sequence: TGTGCCAGCAGCTTGGAGGGACAGTACGGCTACACCTTC. This gives the protein CASSLEGQYGYTF.

This chain connects TRBV20-1 to TRBJ2-1; 10 positions match TRBD2. This CDR3 is built from 16 residues. Germline loops: CDR1 DFQATT, CDR2 SNEGSKA (reference sequence). V was clipped by 0 bases and J by 3 bases; unmatched bases: 5. The CDR3 sequence: CSARDRKRGGYNEQFF. CDR3 nucleotides: TGCAGTGCTAGAGATCGTAAGCGGGGGGGCTACAATGAGCAGTTCTTC.

This chain links TRBV12-3 or TRBV12-4 with TRBJ2-2, with D unclear. This CDR3 has 13 amino acids. V lost 6 bases and J 0 bases, leaving 5 bases between the germline ends. CDR3 region: CASRPPNTGELFF. The CDR3 DNA sequence: TGTGCCAGCAGACCACCGAACACCGGGGAGCTGTTTTTT.

The sample holds many counts of this clonotype. The chain has TRBV7-9 and TRBJ2-7, with 8 bases identical to TRBD1. This CDR3 spans 14 amino acids. Germline V CDR1 and CDR2: SEHNR, FQNEAQ (reference sequence). V lost 6 bases to trimming and J lost 3 bases; unmatched junction nucleotides: 7. CDR3 sequence (DNA): TGTGCCAGCAGTCCCCGGGACAGGCACTACGAGCAGTACTTC. Protein product: CASSPRDRHYEQYF.

V usage is TRBV20-1 and J usage is TRBJ2-3, with 11 nucleotides matching TRBD2. The V gene end was trimmed by 5 bases and the J gene end by 4 bases; junction bases not matched to a gene: 5. CDR1 DFQATT and CDR2 SNEGSKA come from the germline V gene (reference sequence). This CDR3 has 14 amino acids. The CDR3: CSADSGRGADTQYF. The CDR3, as DNA: TGCAGTGCTGATAGCGGGAGGGGAGCAGATACGCAGTATTTT.

The chain is built from TRBV2 and TRBJ1-4; D is unresolved. Germline V gives CDR1 SNHLY, CDR2 FYNNEI. The CDR3 has 11 amino acids. Trimming pared 4 bases from V and 8 bases from J, leaving 5 bases between. This CDR3 reads CASSVREKLFF. CDR3 nucleotide sequence: TGTGCCAGCAGTGTTCGGGAAAAACTGTTTTTT.